Listed below are T cell receptor beta chains from one sample, sequenced in a study of shared clonotypes between healthy human individuals. Profiled with immunoSEQ multiplex PCR; TCRdb holds only in-frame clones, not every one. The sample shows around 1.1 million clones, 70% to 85% of them seen only once. The sequencing input was memory CD4+ T cells from PBMCs. The source of these receptors is a man aged 18-30 years in good health. Some clones in this sample may be carry-over from other donors' samples. The CDR3 runs from the conserved cysteine through the conserved F or W. A D gene is named only where the DNA matches it firmly. Only part of the rows carry a size: once, few, many, or a class if the clone is expanded.

clone_size	d_call	v_call	j_call	cdr3_nt	cdr3_aa
-	-	TRBV21-1	TRBJ2-4	TGTGCCAGCAGCAATGAGAGTCCCCTAGCCAAAAACATTCAGTACTTC	CASSNESPLAKNIQYF
few	-	TRBV5-5	TRBJ1-4	TGTGCCAGCAGCCCCATGATAAGAGAAAAACTGTTTTTT	CASSPMIREKLFF
-	-	TRBV2	TRBJ1-2	TGTGCCAGCAGTGACCGGGACCTCACGGGAGGCTACACCTTC	CASSDRDLTGGYTF
-	-	TRBV7-2	TRBJ2-7	TGTGCCAGCAGCTTAGGCAGGGAAAGCTACGAGCAGTACTTC	CASSLGRESYEQYF
-	-	TRBV6-5	TRBJ1-2	TGTGCCAGCAACTCAGGGCGCGGCTACACCTTC	CASNSGRGYTF
-	-	TRBV6-1	TRBJ2-7	TGTGCCAGCAGTGAACTCCCACTAAGCTCCTACGAGCAGTACTTC	CASSELPLSSYEQYF
-	-	TRBV15	TRBJ2-7	TGTGCCACCAGCGCCTCAAGAATGGCGGCAGGATCCTACGAGCAGTACTTC	CATSASRMAAGSYEQYF
once	-	TRBV15	TRBJ1-5	TGTGCCACCAGCAGAGATACGGCTAGCAATCAGCCCCAGCATTTT	CATSRDTASNQPQHF
few	-	TRBV28	TRBJ2-7	TGTGCCAGCAGGGGGGGGGCCTCTCCGAACTTC	CASRGGASPNF
-	-	TRBV27	TRBJ1-1	TGTGCCAGCAGTTTATCCTCAGCCGGGAACACTGAAGCTTTCTTT	CASSLSSAGNTEAFF
-	-	TRBV5-4	TRBJ1-1	TGTGCCAGCAGCTTGGAGTATTCTACTGAAGCTTTCTTT	CASSLEYSTEAFF
-	-	TRBV9	TRBJ1-3	TGTGCCAGCACCGCGGGCTCTGGAAACACCATATATTTT	CASTAGSGNTIYF